These 25 T cell receptor beta chains came from one sample sequenced in a study of spatial heterogeneity in lung cancer. Described time point: blood at routine non-recurrence follow-up after resection. TCRdb itself ran the 5' RACE reads through MiXCR, one entry per CDR3 protein. The sample records about 100,000 distinct CDR3 sequences, roughly a fifth being singletons. The material was PBMCs, obtained at follow-up. The source of these receptors is a male donor with early-stage non-small cell lung cancer.

The gene calls are TRBV5-1 and TRBJ2-5; the D is unclear. The CDR3 spans 13 residues. The germline V gene encodes CDR1 SGHRS and CDR2 YFSETQ. V shed 2 bases and J shed 4 bases, with 9 bases lying between them. In DNA, the CDR3 is TGCGCCAGCAGCTTTGGAGTCACAGAGACCCAGTACTTC. This sequence encodes CASSFGVTETQYF. Complete variable domain (other parts from reference TRBV5-1 and TRBJ2-5): KAGVTQTPRYLIKTRGQQVTLSCSPISGHRSVSWYQQTPGQGLQFLFEYFSETQRNKGNFPGRFSGRQFSNSRSEMNVSTLELGDSALYLCASSFGVTETQYFGPGTRLLVL.

This clonotype was counted at least ten times. This sequence joins TRBV7-9 and TRBJ2-3; D unresolved. Trimming took 4 bases from V and 2 from J, leaving 4 bases between them. The CDR3 length is 12 residues. From germline, CDR1 is SEHNR and CDR2 FQNEAQ (reference sequence). CDR3 loop: CASSSFTDTQYF. In DNA form, the CDR3 reads TGTGCCAGCAGCTCCTTCACAGATACGCAGTATTTT.

This clonotype has more than one count but fewer than ten. CDR3 nucleotide sequence: TGCGCCAGCAGCACTTACAGGGGAGACGGGGAGCTGTTTTTT. It translates to CASSTYRGDGELFF. The V and J genes are TRBV4-3 and TRBJ2-2; 7 positions agree with TRBD1. The length of the CDR3 is 14 residues. Germline V gives CDR1 LGHNA, CDR2 YSLEER. Unmatched junction bases numbered 7, after V lost 5 bases and J lost 7 bases.

The V and J genes are TRBV3-1 and TRBJ1-5; no clear D. Germline CDR1 is LGHDT and CDR2 is YNNKEL (reference sequence). The CDR3 loop spans 13 amino acids. The V gene lost 0 bases and the J gene lost 7 bases, with 7 bases spanning the gap. CDR3 nucleotide sequence: TGTGCCAGCAGCCAAGAGGGCCGCCAGCCCCAGCATTTT. Protein product: CASSQEGRQPQHF.

The rearrangement joins TRBV5-6 to TRBJ2-5; D may be TRBD1 or TRBD2 (6 bases each). V was shortened by 3 bases and J by 0 bases, with 27 bases between the two germline ends. Germline CDR1 SGHDT, CDR2 YYEEEE. The CDR3 totals 20 residues. The CDR3 DNA is TGTGCCAGCAGCTCCGTGCATGGGGGGCGAAGATTTCTCCACCAAGAGACCCAGTACTTC. This codes for CASSSVHGGRRFLHQETQYF.

This clonotype was counted ten times or more. The rearrangement links TRBV10-1 to TRBJ1-1; no clear D gene. CDR1 is WNHNN, CDR2 SYGVQD, per germline (reference sequence). V was shortened by 2 bases and J by 1 base, with 5 bases between the two germline ends. The CDR3 has 13 residues. CDR3: CASSEGRNTEAFF. The CDR3, as DNA: TGCGCCAGCAGTGAGGGACGGAACACTGAAGCTTTCTTT.

This clonotype showed up just a few times. This sequence joins TRBV5-1 and TRBJ1-2; no clear D gene. The CDR3 spans 14 residues. Trimming removed 0 bases from V and 4 bases from J, with 10 bases in between. The germline V gene encodes CDR1 SGHRS and CDR2 YFSETQ. DNA of the CDR3: TGCGCCAGCAGCTTGGGGGCAAGGACCTATGGCTACACCTTC. This translates into CASSLGARTYGYTF. The variable domain in full, with the rest retrieved from reference TRBV5-1 and TRBJ1-2, is KAGVTQTPRYLIKTRGQQVTLSCSPISGHRSVSWYQQTPGQGLQFLFEYFSETQRNKGNFPGRFSGRQFSNSRSEMNVSTLELGDSALYLCASSLGARTYGYTFGSGTRLTVV.

This clonotype showed up just a few times. The CDR3 nucleotides are TGTGCCAGCAGTTCAATACAGGGGGCGGGCTACACCTTC. Translated: CASSSIQGAGYTF. The rearrangement uses TRBV6-1 and TRBJ1-2, with 9 bases that match TRBD1. From germline, CDR1 is MNHNS and CDR2 SASEGT. Trimming took 5 bases from V and 8 from J; bases not matched to a gene: 6. This CDR3 spans 13 amino acids.

This clonotype was counted a single time. V usage is TRBV12-3 or TRBV12-4 and J usage is TRBJ1-6; D call uncertain. The CDR3 is made up of 13 amino acids. V dropped 6 bases and J dropped 6 bases, with 9 bases sitting between them. CDR3 sequence (DNA): TGTGCCAGCAGACCTGGACCTAATTCACCCCTCCACTTT. Encoded protein: CASRPGPNSPLHF.

J is TRBJ1-2 and V is TRBV9; the D gene is possibly TRBD1 (6 bases). Per the germline V gene, CDR1 is SGDLS and CDR2 is YYNGEE. There are 13 residues in the CDR3. Deletions cut 3 bases from V and 8 bases from J, with 14 bases between. The CDR3 spells CASSAGGARGYTF. Written as DNA, the CDR3 is TGTGCCAGCAGCGCTGGGGGGGCAAGGGGCTACACCTTC.

This clonotype was recorded a few times. The chain has TRBV20-1 and TRBJ1-3; tentative D call: TRBD1 (5 bases). CDR3 length: 15 amino acids. The germline gives CDR1 DFQATT, CDR2 SNEGSKA (reference sequence). Deletions cut 0 bases from V and 2 bases from J, with 11 bases between. The DNA of the CDR3 is TGCAGTGCTAGAGATAGACAGCTACCTGGAAACACCATATATTTT. Translation: CSARDRQLPGNTIYF.

This chain joins TRBV3-1 and TRBJ2-6, with TRBD2 matching 7 bases. The CDR3 is made up of 17 amino acids. Germline CDR1 LGHDT, CDR2 YNNKEL (reference sequence). With 8 bases clipped from V and 0 bases from J, the junction kept 10 bases outside the gene matches. In DNA form, the CDR3 reads TGTGCCAGCGCGCTAAGCGGGATGAGCTCTGGGGCCAACGTCCTGACTTTC. Translating it yields CASALSGMSSGANVLTF.

The chain combines TRBV29-1 with TRBJ2-7, with D perhaps TRBD1 or TRBD2 (5 bases each). Looked up from germline, CDR1 is SQVTM and CDR2 is ANQGSEA. V was shortened by 4 bases and J by 7 bases, with 14 bases between the two germline ends. The length of the CDR3 is 12 residues. The CDR3 protein is CSVGDRPREQYF. CDR3 DNA: TGCAGCGTTGGGGACCGACCGAGGGAGCAGTACTTC.

This clonotype is termed medium-sized (0.01 to 0.1%). The V call is TRBV6-5, the J call TRBJ1-1; D ambiguous. V lost 0 bases and J lost 0, with 5 bases in between. The germline V gene has CDR1 MNHEY and CDR2 SVGAGI. The CDR3 sequence is 14 residues long. The CDR3 spells CASSYSQMNTEAFF. The CDR3 DNA reads as TGTGCCAGCAGTTACTCGCAGATGAACACTGAAGCTTTCTTT.

V usage is TRBV5-5 and J usage is TRBJ2-2, with 10 bases aligning to TRBD2. The CDR3 totals 16 residues. The trim removed 2 bases at V and 6 bases at J, leaving 7 bases unmatched. Per germline, CDR1 SGHKS and CDR2 YYEKEE (reference sequence). The CDR3 sequence: CASSLSSGRASGELFF. The CDR3 DNA is TGTGCCAGCAGCTTATCGAGCGGGAGGGCCTCCGGGGAGCTGTTTTTT.

The gene calls are TRBV28 and TRBJ2-7; D uncertain. The CDR3 totals 12 residues. V was trimmed by 3 bases and J by 4 bases, leaving 7 bases between them. Looked up from germline, CDR1 is MDHEN and CDR2 is SYDVKM. The CDR3 here is CASSLPSYEQYF. Here the CDR3 DNA reads TGTGCCAGCAGTTTGCCCTCTTACGAGCAGTACTTC.

This chain joins TRBV27 and TRBJ2-1, with 15 bases lining up with TRBD2. Germline CDR1 MNHEY, CDR2 SMNVEV (reference sequence). The V segment lost 7 bases and the J segment 3 bases; nucleotides outside the gene matches: 7. The CDR3 length is 17 residues. CDR3 in amino acids: CASTGTSGGTYYNEQFF. As DNA, the CDR3 is TGTGCCAGCACCGGGACTAGCGGGGGGACCTACTACAATGAGCAGTTCTTC.

Ten or more counts support this clonotype. This chain connects TRBV20-1 to TRBJ2-5; D remains ambiguous. Germline V gene data show CDR1 as DFQATT and CDR2 as SNEGSKA (reference sequence). The CDR3 length is 14 residues. The V and J ends lost 2 bases and 5 bases respectively, with 15 bases between them. The CDR3 sequence: CSARRQSYRETQYF. CDR3 in DNA: TGCAGTGCTAGACGGCAATCTTATAGGGAGACCCAGTACTTC.

The chain is built from TRBV18 and TRBJ1-2, with a tentative D call TRBD1 (5 bases). Germline values: CDR1 KGHSH, CDR2 LQKENI. The CDR3 loop spans 15 amino acids. V lost 0 bases, J lost 6 bases, and 14 bases lay in between. DNA for the CDR3: TGTGCCAGCTCACCACCCGGGGGGAGTATCCATGGCTACACCTTC. Protein sequence: CASSPPGGSIHGYTF.

The table lists this clonotype with many counts. J is TRBJ2-3 and V is TRBV2; D is unclear. This CDR3 comprises 13 residues. CDR1 and CDR2 (germline): SNHLY, FYNNEI. V was cut by 4 bases and J by 2 bases, with 7 bases left in between. The CDR3 sequence: CASSGSTTDTQYF. In DNA form, the CDR3 reads TGTGCCAGCAGTGGCAGCACCACAGATACGCAGTATTTT.

The count of this clonotype is one. The chain carries TRBV6-5 and TRBJ2-5; D not certain. This CDR3 spans 11 amino acids. The germline V gene has CDR1 MNHEY and CDR2 SVGAGI. Trimming removed 0 bases from V and 7 bases from J, with 3 bases in between. The CDR3 nucleotides read TGTGCCAGCAGTTACTCTGGGACCCAGTACTTC. Amino acid sequence: CASSYSGTQYF.

V and J are TRBV29-1 and TRBJ2-2; D ambiguous. The CDR3 has 11 amino acids. V dropped 5 bases and J dropped 4 bases, with 5 bases sitting between them. In germline, CDR1 is SQVTM, CDR2 ANQGSEA. This CDR3 reads CSVRSTGELFF. The DNA of the CDR3 is TGCAGCGTTAGATCCACCGGGGAGCTGTTTTTT.

There are a few counts of this clonotype. The chain couples TRBV24-1 to TRBJ2-1; 9 bases fit TRBD1. The junction had 3 bases not matched to a gene; V was cut back by 3 bases and J by 7 bases. The CDR3 covers 14 residues. CDR1 and CDR2 (germline): KGHDR, SFDVKD. CDR3 bases: TGTGCCACCAGTGATGCGGGACAGGGTAATGAGCAGTTCTTC. Translation gives CATSDAGQGNEQFF.

The chain has TRBV18 and TRBJ2-4; 9 bases map to TRBD1. The CDR3 spans 16 residues. After removal of 2 bases from V and 9 bases from J, the junction contained 11 bases not matched to a gene. The germline V gene has CDR1 KGHSH and CDR2 LQKENI. The CDR3 DNA reads as TGTGCCAGCTCACCAAGTAGTTCCGGGACAGGGATCATTCAGTACTTC. It yields the protein CASSPSSSGTGIIQYF.

This clonotype has a handful of counts. The V call is TRBV29-1, the J call TRBJ2-7; 10 nucleotides align to TRBD1. The germline CDR1 and CDR2 sequences are SQVTM and ANQGSEA. Trimming removed 6 bases from V and 3 bases from J; junction bases left unmatched: 5. This CDR3 region has 13 residues. The CDR3 sequence is CSVRTGGFYEQYF. The CDR3 nucleotides read TGCAGCGTCCGGACAGGGGGATTCTACGAGCAGTACTTC.